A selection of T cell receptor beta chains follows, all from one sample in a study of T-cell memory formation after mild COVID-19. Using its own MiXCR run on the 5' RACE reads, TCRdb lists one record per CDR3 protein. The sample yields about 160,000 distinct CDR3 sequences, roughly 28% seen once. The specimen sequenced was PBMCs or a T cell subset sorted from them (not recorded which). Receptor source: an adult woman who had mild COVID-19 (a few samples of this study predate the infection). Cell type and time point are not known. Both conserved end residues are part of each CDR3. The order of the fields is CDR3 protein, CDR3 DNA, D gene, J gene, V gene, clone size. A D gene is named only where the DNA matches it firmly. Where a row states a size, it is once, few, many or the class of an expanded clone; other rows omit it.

CDR3: CASSYSRRGRGVGTEAFF; DNA: TGTGCCAGCAGTTACTCGCGAAGGGGTCGAGGGGTGGGCACTGAAGCTTTCTTT; D: NA; J: TRBJ1-1; V: TRBV6-6; size: NA
CDR3: CASSSPGLAGANVLTF; DNA: TGTGCCAGCAGCTCCCCGGGACTAGCTGGGGCCAACGTCCTGACTTTC; D: TRBD2; J: TRBJ2-6; V: TRBV7-2; size: NA
CDR3: CASRPGPPAGYGYTF; DNA: TGTGCCAGCAGGCCGGGCCCCCCCGCGGGCTATGGCTACACCTTC; D: NA; J: TRBJ1-2; V: TRBV12-3/TRBV12-4; size: few
CDR3: CATRQTSGNSGEQYF; DNA: TGCGCCACCCGTCAGACTAGCGGGAATTCGGGCGAGCAGTACTTC; D: TRBD2; J: TRBJ2-7; V: TRBV4-1; size: NA
CDR3: CASSYSGRAYEQYF; DNA: TGTGCCAGCAGTTACTCAGGCAGAGCCTACGAGCAGTACTTC; D: NA; J: TRBJ2-7; V: TRBV6-6; size: few
CDR3: CASSVTLGGTRYYGYTF; DNA: TGCGCCAGCAGCGTAACATTAGGGGGGACGAGATACTATGGCTACACCTTC; D: NA; J: TRBJ1-2; V: TRBV5-1; size: NA
CDR3: CAWSVPAGGDNEQFF; DNA: TGTGCCTGGAGTGTACCAGCGGGGGGGGACAATGAGCAGTTCTTC; D: TRBD2; J: TRBJ2-1; V: TRBV30; size: few
CDR3: CASSLARMGLDTEAFF; DNA: TGTGCCAGCAGCTTAGCGAGGATGGGATTAGACACTGAAGCTTTCTTT; D: NA; J: TRBJ1-1; V: TRBV7-9; size: few
CDR3: CSVEVWSGGSTIYF; DNA: TGCAGCGTTGAAGTGTGGTCTGGGGGGAGCACCATATATTTT; D: NA; J: TRBJ1-3; V: TRBV29-1; size: few
CDR3: CSVGPRTGNYGYTF; DNA: TGCAGCGTTGGCCCTCGGACAGGAAACTATGGCTACACCTTC; D: TRBD1; J: TRBJ1-2; V: TRBV29-1; size: NA
CDR3: CASSYRFHREGSGDTQYF; DNA: TGTGCCAGCAGTTACCGTTTTCACAGAGAGGGGAGCGGAGATACGCAGTATTTT; D: NA; J: TRBJ2-3; V: TRBV6-5; size: few
CDR3: CASSLGRGTEAFF; DNA: TGTGCCAGCAGTCTCGGACGGGGCACTGAAGCTTTCTTT; D: NA; J: TRBJ1-1; V: TRBV12-3/TRBV12-4; size: few
CDR3: CASSLARTLPASGANVLTF; DNA: TGTGCCAGCAGTTTGGCGAGGACATTACCTGCCTCTGGGGCCAACGTCCTGACTTTC; D: NA; J: TRBJ2-6; V: TRBV12-3/TRBV12-4; size: NA
CDR3: CASSGTGRSTEAFF; DNA: TGTGCCAGCAGCGGGACAGGGAGAAGCACTGAAGCTTTCTTT; D: TRBD1; J: TRBJ1-1; V: TRBV6-1; size: few
CDR3: CAWSVGTPNTGELFF; DNA: TGTGCCTGGAGTGTAGGGACGCCGAACACCGGGGAGCTGTTTTTT; D: NA; J: TRBJ2-2; V: TRBV30; size: few
CDR3: CASSQGQRGGKETQYF; DNA: TGCGCCAGCAGCCAAGGACAGCGGGGTGGAAAAGAGACCCAGTACTTC; D: TRBD2; J: TRBJ2-5; V: TRBV4-1; size: NA
CDR3: CATSDTTRKEQFF; DNA: TGTGCCACCAGTGATACGACTAGGAAGGAGCAGTTCTTC; D: NA; J: TRBJ2-1; V: TRBV24-1; size: NA
CDR3: CAVPGAYGTDTQYF; DNA: TGTGCCGTTCCGGGGGCTTACGGCACAGATACGCAGTATTTT; D: NA; J: TRBJ2-3; V: TRBV5-4; size: NA
CDR3: CASSLYDDSSGNTIYF; DNA: TGCGCCAGCAGCTTGTACGACGACAGCTCTGGAAACACCATATATTTT; D: NA; J: TRBJ1-3; V: TRBV5-1; size: NA
CDR3: CASSLRARTQYF; DNA: TGTGCCAGCAGTTTACGGGCAAGGACGCAGTATTTT; D: NA; J: TRBJ2-3; V: TRBV12-3/TRBV12-4; size: few
CDR3: CASSEGYGYTF; DNA: TGTGCCAGCAGTGAGGGATATGGCTACACCTTC; D: NA; J: TRBJ1-2; V: TRBV6-1; size: few
CDR3: CASRRGQGTGANVLTF; DNA: TGCGCCAGCAGGAGGGGACAGGGAACTGGGGCCAACGTCCTGACTTTC; D: TRBD1; J: TRBJ2-6; V: TRBV5-1; size: few